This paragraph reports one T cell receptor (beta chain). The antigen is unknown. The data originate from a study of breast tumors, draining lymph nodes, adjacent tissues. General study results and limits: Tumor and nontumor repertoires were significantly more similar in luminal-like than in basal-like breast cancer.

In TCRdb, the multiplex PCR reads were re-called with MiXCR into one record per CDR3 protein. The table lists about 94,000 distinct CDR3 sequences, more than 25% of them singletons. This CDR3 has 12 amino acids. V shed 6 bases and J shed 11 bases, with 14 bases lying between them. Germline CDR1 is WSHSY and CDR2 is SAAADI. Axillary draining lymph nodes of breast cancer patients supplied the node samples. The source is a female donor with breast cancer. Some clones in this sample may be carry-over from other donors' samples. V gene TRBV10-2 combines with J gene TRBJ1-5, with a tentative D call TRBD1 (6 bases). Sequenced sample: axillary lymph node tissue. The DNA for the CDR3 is TGCGCCAGCAGACAGGGACAAGAGACCCAGCATTTT. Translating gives CASRQGQETQHF.